The rows below give T cell receptor beta chains drawn from one sample of a study of cytomegalovirus exposure and HLA in healthy donors. The assay was immunoSEQ multiplex PCR, and TCRdb's table has in-frame clones only and misses some. The table lists around 180,000 clones, around 80% of them singletons, with roughly 5% in the top ten. Sequencing used PBMCs. These receptors came from a man aged 40-49 years in good health and CMV-seronegative. Both conserved end residues are part of each CDR3. The D gene is left open where the match is weak. Size is omitted from some rows. Given values are once, few, many or a class for expanded clones.

.,TRBJ2-1,TRBD2,TRBV6-5,CASSPYGAGVDEQFF,TGTGCCAGCAGTCCCTATGGGGCGGGGGTTGATGAGCAGTTCTTC
few,TRBJ1-4,.,TRBV2,CASSDQGNEKLFF,TGTGCCAGCAGTGATCAGGGTAATGAAAAACTGTTTTTT
.,TRBJ2-3,TRBD1,TRBV10-3,CAISASDRDPDTQYF,TGTGCCATCAGTGCTTCGGACAGGGACCCAGATACGCAGTATTTT
once,TRBJ1-3,.,TRBV27,CASSSGQNGNTIYF,TGTGCCAGCAGTTCCGGACAGAATGGAAACACCATATATTTT
.,TRBJ2-3,.,TRBV7-2,CASSWATDTQYF,TGTGCCAGCAGCTGGGCGACAGATACGCAGTATTTT
once,TRBJ2-7,TRBD2,TRBV6-5,CASSYSRLAGYEQYF,TGTGCCAGCAGTTACTCGAGACTAGCGGGATACGAGCAGTACTTC
.,TRBJ1-5,.,TRBV4-3,CASSQEAAGEFGPQHF,TGCGCCAGCAGCCAAGAAGCGGCAGGCGAGTTTGGGCCCCAGCATTTT
.,TRBJ2-5,TRBD2,TRBV27,CASSPRLAGVQETQYF,TGTGCCAGCAGTCCTCGACTAGCGGGGGTCCAAGAGACCCAGTACTTC
.,TRBJ2-2,.,TRBV5-8,CASSFSSGTGELFF,TGTGCCAGCAGCTTCAGTTCTGGTACCGGGGAGCTGTTTTTT
.,TRBJ1-3,.,TRBV10-1,CASSEPADIGGNTIYF,TGCGCCAGCAGTGAGCCCGCGGATATAGGTGGAAACACCATATATTTT
.,TRBJ1-1,.,TRBV6-5,CASSYRGNLGAFF,TGTGCCAGCAGTTACAGGGGGAATTTGGGAGCTTTCTTT
.,TRBJ2-7,.,TRBV5-6,CASSLGQLYEQYF,TGTGCCAGCAGCTTGGGACAACTCTACGAGCAGTACTTC
.,TRBJ1-1,.,TRBV11-2,CASSQDSLTEAFF,TGTGCCAGCAGCCAGGACAGCCTCACTGAAGCTTTCTTT
.,TRBJ2-2,TRBD2,TRBV11-2,CASSSWGTSPFANTGELFF,TGTGCCAGCAGCTCCTGGGGGACTAGCCCGTTCGCGAACACCGGGGAGCTGTTTTTT
.,TRBJ2-7,TRBD1,TRBV10-3,CAITPTGGSYEQYF,TGTGCCATCACCCCGACAGGGGGTTCCTACGAGCAGTACTTC
.,TRBJ2-4,.,TRBV7-9,CASSLGPPGKNIQYF,TGTGCCAGCAGCTTAGGTCCTCCCGGGAAAAACATTCAGTACTTC
.,TRBJ2-7,.,TRBV27,CASSLSGGEQYF,TGTGCCAGCAGTTTATCGGGGGGCGAGCAGTACTTC
few,TRBJ2-7,TRBD2,TRBV30,CAWGGAYEQYF,TGTGCCTGGGGGGGGGCCTACGAGCAGTACTTC
.,TRBJ2-3,.,TRBV18,CASSLMRQGGGGDTQYF,TGTGCCAGCTCACTAATGCGACAGGGAGGAGGTGGGGATACGCAGTATTTT
.,TRBJ2-3,TRBD2,TRBV2,CASLGGSDTQYF,TGTGCCAGCTTGGGGGGGTCAGATACGCAGTATTTT
.,TRBJ1-1,TRBD1,TRBV11-3,CASSPGPTGLAFF,TGTGCCAGCAGCCCAGGGCCGACAGGGTTAGCTTTCTTT
.,TRBJ2-3,TRBD1,TRBV10-3,CAISPGQGDVADTQYF,TGTGCCATCAGCCCGGGACAGGGGGATGTCGCAGATACGCAGTATTTT
.,TRBJ2-5,TRBD2,TRBV18,CASSTLAGGGETQYF,TGTGCCAGCTCAACCCTAGCGGGAGGCGGCGAGACCCAGTACTTC
.,TRBJ1-5,TRBD1,TRBV7-8,CASSPLTGMSNQPQHF,TGTGCCAGCAGCCCCTTGACAGGGATGAGCAATCAGCCCCAGCATTTT
.,TRBJ2-3,TRBD2,TRBV7-2,CASSPGGSDTQYF,TGTGCCAGCAGCCCGGGGGGGTCAGATACGCAGTATTTT
.,TRBJ1-4,TRBD1,TRBV7-9,CASSLPRTGSNEKLFF,TGTGCCAGCAGCTTACCCCGGACAGGGAGTAATGAAAAACTGTTTTTT